This TCR beta chain stems from a study of identical twins. About this clonotype: A much larger clone differs by one base, so this may be a read error.

All donors comprised healthy Caucasians. The V end lost 4 bases, the J end lost 4 bases, and 7 bases lay between the germline ends. CDR3 length: 12 amino acids. Per germline, CDR1 SNHLY and CDR2 FYNNEI. TCRdb redid the calling of the 5' RACE reads with MiXCR, one entry per CDR3 protein. The sample includes more than 1.5 million distinct CDR3 sequences, less than 40% of them seen just once. The receptor's source is a newborn girl in good health. Sequencing was performed on cord blood. V is TRBV2 and J is TRBJ1-1; tentatively, D is TRBD1 (6 bases). Written as DNA, the CDR3 is TGTGCCAGCAGTGCAGGGGCCACTGAAGCTTTCTTT. This gives the protein CASSAGATEAFF.